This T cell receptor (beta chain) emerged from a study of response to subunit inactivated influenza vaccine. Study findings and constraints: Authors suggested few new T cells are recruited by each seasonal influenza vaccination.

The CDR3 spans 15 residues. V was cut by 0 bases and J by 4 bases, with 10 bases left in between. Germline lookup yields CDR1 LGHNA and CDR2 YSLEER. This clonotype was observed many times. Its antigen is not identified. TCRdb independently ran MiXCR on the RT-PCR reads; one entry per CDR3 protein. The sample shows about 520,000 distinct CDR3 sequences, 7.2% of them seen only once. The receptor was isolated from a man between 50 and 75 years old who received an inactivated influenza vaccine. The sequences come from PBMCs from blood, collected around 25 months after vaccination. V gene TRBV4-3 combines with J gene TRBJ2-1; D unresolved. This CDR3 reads CASSQDRARYNEQFF. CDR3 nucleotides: TGCGCCAGCAGCCAAGATCGGGCAAGGTACAATGAGCAGTTCTTC.